One T cell receptor beta chain is described in this entry. The antigen is unknown. The sample originates from a study of T cell responses to AZD1222 COVID-19 vaccine. Overall study results and limits: Possibly, clonal diversity was underestimated; donors were largely white British and included more females. Only 6 or 7 individuals given AZD1222 were seropositive at baseline. A reported finding is that nearly half of spike-specific TCRs target unmutated variant regions.

Assay used: immunoSEQ multiplex PCR; TCRdb lists only in-frame clones, some missing. The sample holds some 200,000 clones; approximately 94% are singletons and the top ten take around 1%. The CDR3 runs to 18 residues. CDR1 is SNHLY and CDR2 is FYNNEI in the germline V gene. Trimming left V 0 bases short and J 0 bases short, with 15 bases between. The rearrangement uses TRBV2 and TRBJ1-5; maybe TRBD1 (6 bases). The TCR sequence derives from an adult in good health. Sequenced material: peripheral blood, taken on day 0 of MenACWY control vaccination. The CDR3 here is CASSEARGGRYSNQPQHF. The CDR3 DNA reads TGTGCCAGCAGTGAAGCGCGGGGGGGGCGGTATAGCAATCAGCCCCAGCATTTT.